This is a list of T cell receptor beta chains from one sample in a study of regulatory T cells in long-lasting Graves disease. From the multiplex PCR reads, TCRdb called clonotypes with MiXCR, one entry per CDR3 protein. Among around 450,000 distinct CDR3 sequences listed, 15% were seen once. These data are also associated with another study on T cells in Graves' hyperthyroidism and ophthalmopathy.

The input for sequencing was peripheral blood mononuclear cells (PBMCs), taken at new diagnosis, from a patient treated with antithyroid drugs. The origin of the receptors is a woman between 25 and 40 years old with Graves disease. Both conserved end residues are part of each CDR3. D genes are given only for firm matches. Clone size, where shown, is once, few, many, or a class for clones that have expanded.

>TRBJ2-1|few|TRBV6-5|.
CASSYSASYGEQFF
TGTGCCAGCAGTTACTCGGCTAGTTACGGTGAGCAGTTCTTC
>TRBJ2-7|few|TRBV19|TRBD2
CASSIEAAGGPRNEQYF
TGTGCCAGTAGTATAGAGGCAGCGGGAGGGCCTCGGAACGAGCAGTACTTC
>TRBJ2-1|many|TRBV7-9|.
CASSPGPLGFDEQFF
TGTGCCAGCAGCCCTGGACCCCTTGGGTTCGATGAGCAGTTCTTC
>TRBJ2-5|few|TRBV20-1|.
CSALAGETQYF
TGCAGTGCCCTAGCCGGGGAGACCCAGTACTTC
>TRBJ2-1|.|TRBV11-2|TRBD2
CASSLRDYLDNEQFF
TGTGCCAGCAGCTTGCGGGACTACTTAGACAATGAGCAGTTCTTC
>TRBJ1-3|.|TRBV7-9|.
CASGDTVSGNTIYF
TGTGCCAGCGGGGATACGGTCTCTGGAAACACCATATATTTT
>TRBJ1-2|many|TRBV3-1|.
CASSPSLYYGYTF
TGTGCCAGCAGCCCTAGCCTTTACTATGGCTACACCTTC
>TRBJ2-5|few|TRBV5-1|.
CASSLDLETQYF
TGCGCCAGCAGCTTGGATTTAGAGACCCAGTACTTC
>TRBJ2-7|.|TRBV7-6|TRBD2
CASSKDVAGGHNEQYF
TGTGCCAGCAGCAAAGACGTGGCGGGAGGACACAATGAGCAGTACTTC
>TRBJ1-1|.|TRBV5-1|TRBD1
CASSLTTGGGTEAFF
TGCGCCAGCAGCTTAACGACAGGGGGCGGGACTGAAGCTTTCTTT
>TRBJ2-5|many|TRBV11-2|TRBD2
CASSLVVAGGGETQYF
TGTGCCAGCAGCTTAGTGGTAGCGGGAGGGGGAGAGACCCAGTACTTC
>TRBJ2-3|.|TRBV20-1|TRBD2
CSARVLAITTDTQYF
TGCAGTGCTAGAGTACTAGCGATTACCACAGATACGCAGTATTTT
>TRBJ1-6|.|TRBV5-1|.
CASSLGQRLNSPPHF
TGCGCCAGCAGCTTGGGGCAGAGACTCAATTCACCCCCCCACTTT
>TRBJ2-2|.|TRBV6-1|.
CASRGPGPNTGELFF
TGTGCCAGCAGGGGTCCCGGCCCGAACACCGGGGAGCTGTTTTTT
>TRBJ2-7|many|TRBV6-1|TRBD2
CASSDPGLAGSVSYEQYF
TGTGCCAGCAGTGACCCCGGACTAGCGGGATCGGTATCCTACGAGCAGTACTTC
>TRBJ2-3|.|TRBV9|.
CASSVKGSGDTQYF
TGTGCCAGCAGCGTCAAGGGTTCTGGAGATACGCAGTATTTT
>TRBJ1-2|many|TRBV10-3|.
CAITTDPSGGYGYTF
TGTGCCATCACCACCGACCCCTCCGGAGGCTATGGCTACACCTTC
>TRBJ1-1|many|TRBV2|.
CASSVQGKSITEAFF
TGTGCCAGCAGTGTTCAGGGGAAAAGTATCACTGAAGCTTTCTTT
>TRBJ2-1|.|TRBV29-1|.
CSVVNSEKTYNEQFF
TGCAGCGTGGTCAATAGCGAGAAAACCTACAATGAGCAGTTCTTC
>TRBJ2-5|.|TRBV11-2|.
CASNRVGGQETQYF
TGTGCCAGCAATCGAGTGGGGGGCCAAGAGACCCAGTACTTC
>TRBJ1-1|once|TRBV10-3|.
CAISDMRLEAFF
TGTGCCATCAGTGATATGAGACTTGAAGCTTTCTTT
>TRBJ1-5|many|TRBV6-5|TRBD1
CASSYEGAGQPQHF
TGTGCCAGCAGTTATGAGGGGGCTGGCCAGCCCCAGCATTTT